The rows below give T cell receptor beta chains drawn from one sample of a study of blood T cell repertoires in COVID-19. Clones were sequenced by immunoSEQ multiplex PCR, and TCRdb holds only the in-frame ones, with some missing. The sample comprises 100,000 to 150,000 clones, 80% to 95% of which are singletons, and 2.1% rests with the top ten. What was sequenced was peripheral blood. These receptors originate from a man aged 50 to 60 with COVID-19, enrolled during active disease. The CDR3 runs from the conserved cysteine through the conserved F or W. D genes are given only for firm matches. Clone size is shown for a subset of rows, as once, few, many or a class of expanded clone.

v_gene	abundance	j_gene	d_gene	CDR3aa	CDR3nt
TRBV5-8	NA	TRBJ2-1	TRBD1	CASSRGTGEYNEQFF	TGTGCCAGCAGCAGGGGGACAGGGGAATACAATGAGCAGTTCTTC
TRBV18	NA	TRBJ1-6	NA	CASSPPGLSSPLHF	TGTGCCAGCTCACCACCCGGGTTAAGTTCACCCCTCCACTTT
TRBV7-6	NA	TRBJ1-3	NA	CASSQTGSGNTIYF	TGTGCCAGCAGCCAGACAGGCTCTGGAAACACCATATATTTT
TRBV5-1	NA	TRBJ2-5	NA	CASSLVPGTGETQYF	TGCGCCAGCAGCTTGGTTCCGGGAACTGGGGAGACCCAGTACTTC
TRBV6-4	NA	TRBJ2-1	NA	CASSDSDSVGEQFF	TGTGCCAGCAGTGACTCCGACAGCGTCGGTGAGCAGTTCTTC
TRBV19	once	TRBJ1-1	TRBD1	CASSIRQGSYTEAFF	TGTGCCAGTAGTATTCGACAGGGGTCGTACACTGAAGCTTTCTTT
TRBV18	NA	TRBJ2-2	NA	CASSPPAGESTGELFF	TGTGCCAGCTCACCACCGGCAGGGGAGAGCACCGGGGAGCTGTTTTTT
TRBV10-2	NA	TRBJ2-5	TRBD2	CASRTGLAGVETQYF	TGCGCCAGCAGGACGGGACTAGCGGGAGTAGAGACCCAGTACTTC
TRBV5-4	NA	TRBJ1-3	NA	CASSLDGVTGNTIYF	TGTGCCAGCAGCTTGGACGGGGTAACTGGAAACACCATATATTTT
TRBV28	NA	TRBJ2-7	NA	CASSSRPRSYEQYF	TGTGCCAGCAGTTCTAGACCTAGGTCCTACGAGCAGTACTTC
TRBV3-1/TRBV3-2	NA	TRBJ2-1	TRBD2	CASSQVAGGPHNEQFF	TGTGCCAGCAGCCAAGTAGCGGGAGGGCCCCACAATGAGCAGTTCTTC
TRBV5-1	NA	TRBJ2-1	NA	CASSLIVANTGNEQFF	TGCGCCAGCAGCTTGATAGTGGCCAACACCGGGAATGAGCAGTTCTTC
TRBV5-6	NA	TRBJ2-5	NA	CASSFNRVVGETQYF	TGTGCCAGCAGCTTCAACAGGGTGGTCGGAGAGACCCAGTACTTC